The entry below gives a single T cell receptor (beta chain) sequence along with its context. The data were taken from a study of tumor and adjacent non-tumor tissue in lung cancer. In the study overall: Histology: under 15 adenocarcinoma, 2 squamous cell carcinoma, 1 small cell lung cancer. The patients, some ten men and five or six women, were about 31 to 76 with stage I to III disease.

TCRbeta libraries were built with three rounds of nested PCR, modified from ARM-PCR. TCRdb re-derived calls from the multiplex PCR reads in MiXCR, one entry per CDR3 protein. Altogether about 200,000 distinct CDR3 sequences are present, 60% to 85% being singletons, with the ten largest covering under 30%. This sample's RNA came from whole unsorted tissue. CDR3 size: 14 residues. V dropped 10 bases and J dropped 7 bases, with 20 bases sitting between them. Germline CDR1 MDHEN, CDR2 SYDVKM. The sequenced sample consisted of lung tumor tissue. The source of this sequence is a man between 60 and 70 years old with non-small cell lung cancer. This chain links TRBV28 with TRBJ1-5; D might be TRBD1 (5 bases). The CDR3 coding sequence is TGTGCCAACAGGCTTGCAGGAATAGGCCAGCCCCAGCATTTT. It codes for CANRLAGIGQPQHF.